A selection of T cell receptor beta chains follows, all from one sample in a study of blood T cell repertoires in COVID-19. This table comes from immunoSEQ multiplex PCR, and its TCRdb copy is limited to in-frame clones, with some not included. The data show some 330,000 clones, with 92% seen just once and about 18% held by the top ten. The specimen sequenced was PBMCs or T cells enriched from blood (not recorded which). These receptors were collected from a woman aged 25 to 45 who had recovered from COVID-19. Both conserved end residues are part of each CDR3. D genes are given only for firm matches. Only some rows state a clone size, as once, few, many or a class for expanded clones.

clone size: .
D gene: .
V gene: TRBV7-2
J gene: TRBJ2-1
CDR3 protein: CASSFLERGEQFF
CDR3 DNA: TGTGCCAGCAGCTTCCTAGAGCGCGGTGAGCAGTTCTTC

clone size: .
D gene: .
V gene: TRBV6-2/TRBV6-3
J gene: TRBJ1-1
CDR3 protein: CASSFLNTEAFF
CDR3 DNA: TGTGCCAGCAGTTTCTTAAACACTGAAGCTTTCTTT

clone size: .
D gene: TRBD1
V gene: TRBV12-3/TRBV12-4
J gene: TRBJ1-6
CDR3 protein: CASRQGVGSPLHF
CDR3 DNA: TGTGCCAGCCGGCAGGGGGTTGGATCACCCCTCCACTTT

clone size: .
D gene: .
V gene: TRBV11-3
J gene: TRBJ2-2
CDR3 protein: CASSQWFTTGELFF
CDR3 DNA: TGTGCCAGCAGCCAGTGGTTTACGACCGGGGAGCTGTTTTTT

clone size: .
D gene: .
V gene: TRBV6-5
J gene: TRBJ2-7
CDR3 protein: CASSYVAGSYEQYF
CDR3 DNA: TGTGCCAGCAGTTACGTTGCGGGCTCCTACGAGCAGTACTTC

clone size: .
D gene: TRBD1
V gene: TRBV6-5
J gene: TRBJ2-7
CDR3 protein: CASSQEQGRYEQYF
CDR3 DNA: TGTGCCAGCTCCCAAGAACAGGGGCGATACGAGCAGTACTTC

clone size: .
D gene: .
V gene: TRBV28
J gene: TRBJ2-1
CDR3 protein: CASSTGIWTYNEQFF
CDR3 DNA: TGTGCCAGCAGCACCGGGATTTGGACCTACAATGAGCAGTTCTTC

clone size: .
D gene: TRBD2
V gene: TRBV2
J gene: TRBJ2-3
CDR3 protein: CASSYLGTSGTTTDTQYF
CDR3 DNA: TGTGCCAGCAGCTACCTGGGGACTAGCGGAACTACCACAGATACGCAGTATTTT

clone size: .
D gene: .
V gene: TRBV7-9
J gene: TRBJ2-7
CDR3 protein: CASQPVGRQGAYEQYF
CDR3 DNA: TGTGCCAGCCAACCCGTTGGACGACAAGGGGCCTACGAGCAGTACTTC

clone size: few
D gene: TRBD1
V gene: TRBV2
J gene: TRBJ1-4
CDR3 protein: CASRARTGGSEKLFF
CDR3 DNA: TGTGCCAGCAGGGCCAGGACAGGTGGCAGCGAAAAACTGTTTTTT

clone size: .
D gene: .
V gene: TRBV11-3
J gene: TRBJ2-3
CDR3 protein: CASSQQWSDTQYF
CDR3 DNA: TGTGCCAGCAGCCAACAGTGGTCAGATACGCAGTATTTT